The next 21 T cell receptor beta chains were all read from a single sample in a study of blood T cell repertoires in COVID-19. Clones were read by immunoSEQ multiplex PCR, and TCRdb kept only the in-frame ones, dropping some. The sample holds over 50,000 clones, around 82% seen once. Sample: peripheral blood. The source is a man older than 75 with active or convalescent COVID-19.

CDR3 protein: CASSLGTTGWGGTQYF. CDR3 nucleotide sequence: TGTGCCAGCAGCTTAGGGACAACCGGTTGGGGGGGTACGCAGTATTTT. The rearrangement uses TRBV7-2 and TRBJ2-3; TRBD2 matches 7 bases. Unmatched junction bases numbered 12, after V lost 1 base and J lost 8 bases. Germline CDR1 is SGHTA and CDR2 is FQGNSA. This CDR3 is built from 16 residues.

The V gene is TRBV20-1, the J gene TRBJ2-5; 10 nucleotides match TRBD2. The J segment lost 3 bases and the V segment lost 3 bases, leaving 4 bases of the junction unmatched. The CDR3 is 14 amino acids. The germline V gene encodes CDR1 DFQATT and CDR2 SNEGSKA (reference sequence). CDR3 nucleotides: TGCAGTGCTAGTCTCCTAGCGGGAGAAGAGACCCAGTACTTC. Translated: CSASLLAGEETQYF.

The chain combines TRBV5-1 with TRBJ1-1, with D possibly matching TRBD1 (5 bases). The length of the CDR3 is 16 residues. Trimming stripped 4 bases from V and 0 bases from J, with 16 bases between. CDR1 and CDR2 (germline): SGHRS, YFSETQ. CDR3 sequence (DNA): TGCGCCAGCAGCCCCCGGACACTTAGCATGAACACTGAAGCTTTCTTT. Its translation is CASSPRTLSMNTEAFF.

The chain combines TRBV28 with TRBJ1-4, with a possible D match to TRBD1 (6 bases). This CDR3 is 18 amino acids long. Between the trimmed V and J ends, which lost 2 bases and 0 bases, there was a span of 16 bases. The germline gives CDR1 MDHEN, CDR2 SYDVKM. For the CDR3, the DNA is TGTGCCAGCAGTTTACCCGGGTCCCCAGGGGCAACTAATGAAAAACTGTTTTTT. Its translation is CASSLPGSPGATNEKLFF.

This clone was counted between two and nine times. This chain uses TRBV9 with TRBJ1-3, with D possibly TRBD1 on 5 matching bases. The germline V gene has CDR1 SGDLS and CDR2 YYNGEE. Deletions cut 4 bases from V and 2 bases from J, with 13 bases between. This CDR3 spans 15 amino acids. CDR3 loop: CASSYTLQAGNTIYF. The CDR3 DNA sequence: TGTGCCAGCAGCTACACCCTACAGGCTGGAAACACCATATATTTT.

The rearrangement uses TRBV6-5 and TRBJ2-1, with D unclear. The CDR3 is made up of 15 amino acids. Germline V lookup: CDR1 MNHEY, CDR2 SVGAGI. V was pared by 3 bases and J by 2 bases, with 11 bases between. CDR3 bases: TGTGCCAGCAGTTATAGAGATCCCACCTACAATGAGCAGTTCTTC. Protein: CASSYRDPTYNEQFF.

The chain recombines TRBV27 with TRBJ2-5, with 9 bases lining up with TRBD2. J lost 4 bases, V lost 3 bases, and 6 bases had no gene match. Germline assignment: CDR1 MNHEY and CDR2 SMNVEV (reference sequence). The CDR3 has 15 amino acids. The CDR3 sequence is CASSFLSGGGETQYF. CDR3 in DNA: TGTGCCAGCAGTTTCCTTAGCGGGGGCGGAGAGACCCAGTACTTC.

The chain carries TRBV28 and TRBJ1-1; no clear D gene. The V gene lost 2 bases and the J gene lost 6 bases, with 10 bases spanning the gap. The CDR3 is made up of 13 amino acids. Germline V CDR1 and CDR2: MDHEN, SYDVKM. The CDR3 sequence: CASSLAALPEAFF. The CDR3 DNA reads TGTGCCAGCAGTTTAGCGGCACTTCCTGAAGCTTTCTTT.

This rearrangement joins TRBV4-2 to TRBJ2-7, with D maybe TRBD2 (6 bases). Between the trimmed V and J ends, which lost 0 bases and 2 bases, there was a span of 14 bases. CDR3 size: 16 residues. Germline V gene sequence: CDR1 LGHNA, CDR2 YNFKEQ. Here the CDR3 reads CASSQDLPGAAYEQYF. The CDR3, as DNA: TGTGCCAGCAGCCAAGATCTGCCGGGAGCAGCCTACGAGCAGTACTTC.

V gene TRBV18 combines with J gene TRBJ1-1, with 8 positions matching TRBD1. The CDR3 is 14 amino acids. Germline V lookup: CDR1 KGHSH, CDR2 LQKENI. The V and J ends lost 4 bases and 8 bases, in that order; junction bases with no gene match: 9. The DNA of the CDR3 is TGTGCCAGCTCACTCCGGACGGACAGGGCCGAAGCTTTCTTT. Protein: CASSLRTDRAEAFF.

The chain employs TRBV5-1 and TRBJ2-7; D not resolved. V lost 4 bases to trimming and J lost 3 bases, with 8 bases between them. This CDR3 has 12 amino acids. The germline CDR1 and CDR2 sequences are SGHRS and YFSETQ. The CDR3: CASSQQNYEQYF. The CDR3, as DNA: TGCGCCAGCAGCCAACAAAACTACGAGCAGTACTTC.

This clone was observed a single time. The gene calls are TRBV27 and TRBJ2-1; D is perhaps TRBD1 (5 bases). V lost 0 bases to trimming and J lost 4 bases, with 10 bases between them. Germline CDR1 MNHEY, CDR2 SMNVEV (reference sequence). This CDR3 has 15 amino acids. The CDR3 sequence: CASSLSQGVYNEQFF. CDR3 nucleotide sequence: TGTGCCAGCAGTTTATCGCAGGGCGTATACAATGAGCAGTTCTTC.

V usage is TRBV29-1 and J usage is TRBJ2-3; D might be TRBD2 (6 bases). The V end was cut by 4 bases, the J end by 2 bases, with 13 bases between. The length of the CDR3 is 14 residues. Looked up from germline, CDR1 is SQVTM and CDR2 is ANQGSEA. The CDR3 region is CSVGPGGNTDTQYF. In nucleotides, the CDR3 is TGCAGCGTTGGACCTGGAGGGAACACAGATACGCAGTATTTT.

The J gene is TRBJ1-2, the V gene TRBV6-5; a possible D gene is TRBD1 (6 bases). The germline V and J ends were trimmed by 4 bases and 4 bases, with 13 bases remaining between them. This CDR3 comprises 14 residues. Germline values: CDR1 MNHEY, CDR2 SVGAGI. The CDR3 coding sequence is TGTGCCAGCAGTTGGACAGTCGCCCGCTATGGCTACACCTTC. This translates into CASSWTVARYGYTF.

CDR3 sequence reads: CATSRDRTGVNYGYTF. The CDR3 DNA reads as TGTGCCACCAGCAGAGATAGGACAGGGGTTAACTATGGCTACACCTTC. This chain uses TRBV15 with TRBJ1-2, with TRBD1 matching 9 bases. V was clipped by 0 bases and J by 1 base; unmatched bases: 3. There are 16 residues in the CDR3. The germline gives CDR1 LNHNV, CDR2 YYDKDF (reference sequence). Full variable domain (outside the CDR3, taken from reference TRBV15 and TRBJ1-2): DAMVIQNPRYQVTQFGKPVTLSCSQTLNHNVMYWYQQKSSQAPKLLFHYYDKDFNNEADTPDNFQSRRPNTSFCFLDIRSPGLGDTAMYLCATSRDRTGVNYGYTFGSGTRLTVV.

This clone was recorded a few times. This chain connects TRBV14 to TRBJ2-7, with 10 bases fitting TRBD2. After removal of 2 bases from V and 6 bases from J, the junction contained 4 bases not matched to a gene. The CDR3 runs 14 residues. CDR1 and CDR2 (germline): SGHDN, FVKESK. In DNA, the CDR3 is TGTGCCAGCAGCCAACTAGCGGGAGCTCTCGAGCAGTACTTC. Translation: CASSQLAGALEQYF.

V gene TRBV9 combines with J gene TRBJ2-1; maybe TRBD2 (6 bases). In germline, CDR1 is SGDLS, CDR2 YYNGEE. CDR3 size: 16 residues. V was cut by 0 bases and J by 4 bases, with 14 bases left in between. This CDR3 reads CASSVEQASDYNEQFF. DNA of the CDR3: TGTGCCAGCAGCGTAGAACAGGCTAGCGATTACAATGAGCAGTTCTTC.

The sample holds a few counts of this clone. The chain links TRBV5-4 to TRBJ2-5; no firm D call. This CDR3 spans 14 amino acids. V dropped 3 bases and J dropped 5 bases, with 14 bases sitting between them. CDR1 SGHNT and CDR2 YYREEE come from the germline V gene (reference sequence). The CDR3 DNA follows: TGTGCCAGCAGCTACGGAACTCGACTGGAGACCCAGTACTTC. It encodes CASSYGTRLETQYF.

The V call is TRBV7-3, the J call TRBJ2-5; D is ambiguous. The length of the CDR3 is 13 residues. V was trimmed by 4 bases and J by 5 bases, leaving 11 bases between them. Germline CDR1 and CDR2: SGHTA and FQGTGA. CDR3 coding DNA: TGTGCCAGCAGCTCAGCGAGATCGGAGACCCAGTACTTC. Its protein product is CASSSARSETQYF.

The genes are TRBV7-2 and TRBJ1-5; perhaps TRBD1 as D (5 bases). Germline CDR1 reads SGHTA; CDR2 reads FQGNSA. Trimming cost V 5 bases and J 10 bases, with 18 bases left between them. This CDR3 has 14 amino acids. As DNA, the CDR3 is TGTGCCAGCAGCCCCGACCCGGGGGTCTTACCCCAGCATTTT. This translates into CASSPDPGVLPQHF.

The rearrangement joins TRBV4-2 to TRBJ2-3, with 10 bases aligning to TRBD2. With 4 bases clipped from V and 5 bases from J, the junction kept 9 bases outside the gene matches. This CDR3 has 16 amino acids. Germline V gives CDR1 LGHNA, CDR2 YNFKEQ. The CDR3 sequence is CASSRGLAAGVDTQYF. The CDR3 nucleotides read TGTGCCAGCAGCCGCGGACTAGCGGCCGGGGTAGATACGCAGTATTTT.